A single sample is the source of the 4 T cell receptor beta chains below, sequenced in a study of PD-1 blockade in classical Hodgkin lymphoma. There was relapse after autologous stem cell transplantation in every patient, and there was variation in brentuximab vedotin exposure. Assay used: immunoSEQ multiplex PCR; TCRdb lists only in-frame clones, some missing. The sample records tens of thousands of clones, about 92% being singletons. Sample: peripheral blood mononuclear cells (PBMCs), taken at baseline. Receptors originate from a human donor with classical Hodgkin lymphoma.

This clone was observed once. The chain links TRBV10-3 to TRBJ1-4, with TRBD1 as a possible D gene (5 bases). Trimming took off 5 bases at V and 6 bases at J, with 13 bases between the two ends. Germline V CDR1 and CDR2: ENHRY, SYGVKD. The CDR3 loop spans 14 amino acids. CDR3 sequence: CAISTGTAHEKLFF. CDR3 sequence (DNA): TGTGCCATCAGTACCGGGACTGCCCATGAAAAACTGTTTTTT.

This sequence joins TRBV9 and TRBJ1-1; no firm D call. The germline CDR1 and CDR2 sequences are SGDLS and YYNGEE. The V and J ends lost 4 bases and 0 bases respectively, with 7 bases between them. The CDR3 has 13 residues. This CDR3 reads CASSPGVNTEAFF. The DNA for the CDR3 is TGTGCCAGCAGCCCGGGCGTGAACACTGAAGCTTTCTTT.

The chain is built from TRBV4-1 and TRBJ1-2; D is uncertain. CDR1 is MGHRA and CDR2 is YSYEKL in the germline V gene. V lost 4 bases and J 5 bases, leaving 14 bases between the germline ends. This CDR3 has 14 amino acids. Here the CDR3 reads CASSPLEGPYGYTF. The CDR3 DNA follows: TGCGCCAGCAGCCCCCTCGAGGGCCCGTATGGCTACACCTTC.

CDR3 residues: CASKAGQGGYTF. In nucleotides, the CDR3 is TGTGCCAGCAAGGCAGGGCAGGGGGGCTACACCTTC. The chain has TRBV28 and TRBJ1-2, with D perhaps TRBD1 (6 bases). The CDR3 has 12 amino acids. Trimming stripped 7 bases from V and 8 bases from J, with 14 bases between. The germline V gene encodes CDR1 MDHEN and CDR2 SYDVKM.